This T cell receptor (beta chain) was captured by sequencing in a study of OX40 agonist ivuxolimab in advanced cancers. In germline, CDR1 is SEHNR, CDR2 FQNEAQ (reference sequence). Deletions cut 2 bases from V and 2 bases from J, with 16 bases between. The CDR3 is made up of 16 amino acids. Measured with immunoSEQ multiplex PCR; TCRdb has only the in-frame clones, and not every one. The sample lists roughly 67,000 clones; more than 90% were seen once. This chain uses TRBV7-9 with TRBJ2-7, with a tentative D call TRBD2 (6 bases). This material consisted of CD4+ or CD8+ T cells sorted from blood, taken in a trial of the OX40 agonist ivuxolimab. The sequence derives from an adult with an advanced solid tumor such as melanoma, head and neck, liver or kidney cancer. CDR3 sequence (DNA): TGTGCCAGCAGCTTAACGACTAGTAAGGTACCCTACGAGCAGTACTTC. This gives the protein CASSLTTSKVPYEQYF.